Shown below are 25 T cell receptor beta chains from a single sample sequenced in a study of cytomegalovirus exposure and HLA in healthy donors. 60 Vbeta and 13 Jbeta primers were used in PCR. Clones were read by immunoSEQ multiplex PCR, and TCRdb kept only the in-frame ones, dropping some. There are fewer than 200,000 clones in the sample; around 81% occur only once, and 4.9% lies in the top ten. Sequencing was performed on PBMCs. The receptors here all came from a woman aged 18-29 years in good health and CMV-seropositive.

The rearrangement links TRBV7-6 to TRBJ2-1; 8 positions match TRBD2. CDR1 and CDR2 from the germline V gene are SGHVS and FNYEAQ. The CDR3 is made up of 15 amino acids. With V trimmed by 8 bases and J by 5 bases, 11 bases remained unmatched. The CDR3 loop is CASRLSGGRNNEQFF. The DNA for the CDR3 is TGTGCCAGCCGACTCTCGGGGGGGCGCAACAATGAGCAGTTCTTC. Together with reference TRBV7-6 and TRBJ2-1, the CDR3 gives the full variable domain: GAGVSQSPRYKVTKRGQDVALRCDPISGHVSLYWYRQALGQGPEFLTYFNYEAQQDKSGLPNDRFSAERPEGSISTLTIQRTEQRDSAMYRCASRLSGGRNNEQFFGPGTRLTVL.

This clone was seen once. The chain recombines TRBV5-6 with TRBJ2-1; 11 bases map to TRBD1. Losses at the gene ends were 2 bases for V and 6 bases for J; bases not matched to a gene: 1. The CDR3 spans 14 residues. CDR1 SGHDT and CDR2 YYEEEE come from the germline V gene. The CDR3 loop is CASSFGTGGNEQFF. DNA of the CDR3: TGTGCCAGCAGCTTTGGGACAGGGGGCAATGAGCAGTTCTTC.

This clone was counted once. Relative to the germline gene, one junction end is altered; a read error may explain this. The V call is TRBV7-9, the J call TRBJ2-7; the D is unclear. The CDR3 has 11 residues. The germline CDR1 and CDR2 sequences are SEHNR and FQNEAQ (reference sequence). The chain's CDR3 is CSSSTTYEQYF. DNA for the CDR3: TGTTCCAGCAGCACTACCTACGAGCAGTACTTC.

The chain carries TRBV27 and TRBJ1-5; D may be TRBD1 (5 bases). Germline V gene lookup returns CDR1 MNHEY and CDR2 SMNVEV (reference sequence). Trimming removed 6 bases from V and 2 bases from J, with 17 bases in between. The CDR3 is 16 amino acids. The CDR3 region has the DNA TGTGCCAGCAGCCTGGCGGGACCAAAGGGCAATCAGCCCCAGCATTTT. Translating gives CASSLAGPKGNQPQHF.

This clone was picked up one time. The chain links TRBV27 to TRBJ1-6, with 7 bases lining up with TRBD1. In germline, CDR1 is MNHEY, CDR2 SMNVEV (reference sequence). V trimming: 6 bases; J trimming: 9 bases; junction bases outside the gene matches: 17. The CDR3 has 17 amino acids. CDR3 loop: CASSENEGGQQGSPLHF. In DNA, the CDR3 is TGTGCCAGCAGCGAAAATGAAGGGGGACAGCAGGGTTCACCCCTCCACTTT.

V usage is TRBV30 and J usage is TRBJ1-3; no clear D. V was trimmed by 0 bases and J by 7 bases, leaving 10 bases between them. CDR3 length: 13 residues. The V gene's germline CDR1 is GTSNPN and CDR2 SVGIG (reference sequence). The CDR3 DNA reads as TGTGCCTGGAGTGTCACGACGGGGAACACCATATATTTT. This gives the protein CAWSVTTGNTIYF. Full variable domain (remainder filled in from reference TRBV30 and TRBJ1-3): SQTIHQWPATLVQPVGSPLSLECTVEGTSNPNLYWYRQAAGRGLQLLFYSVGIGQISSEVPQNLSASRPQDRQFILSSKKLLLSDSGFYLCAWSVTTGNTIYFGEGSWLTVV.

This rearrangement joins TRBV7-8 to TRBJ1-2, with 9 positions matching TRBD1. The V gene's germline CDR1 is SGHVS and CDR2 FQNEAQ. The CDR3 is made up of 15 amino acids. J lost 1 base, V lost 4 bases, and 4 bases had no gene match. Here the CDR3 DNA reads TGTGCCAGCAGCTCCGGGACAGGGAATAACTATGGCTACACCTTC. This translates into CASSSGTGNNYGYTF.

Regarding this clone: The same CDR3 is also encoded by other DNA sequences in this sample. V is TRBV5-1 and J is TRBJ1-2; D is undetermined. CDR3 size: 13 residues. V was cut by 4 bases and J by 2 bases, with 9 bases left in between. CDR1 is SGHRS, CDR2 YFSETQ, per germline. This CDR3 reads CASSLTENYGYTF. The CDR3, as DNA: TGCGCCAGCAGCCTTACAGAAAACTATGGCTACACCTTC.

CDR3 amino acids: CASSFWQEPYEQYF. CDR3 nucleotides: TGTGCCAGCAGCTTTTGGCAGGAACCCTACGAGCAGTACTTC. The rearrangement joins TRBV7-9 to TRBJ2-7; D gene unclear. The CDR3 length is 14 residues. V lost 3 bases and J lost 2, with 11 bases in between. Germline V gives CDR1 SEHNR, CDR2 FQNEAQ (reference sequence).

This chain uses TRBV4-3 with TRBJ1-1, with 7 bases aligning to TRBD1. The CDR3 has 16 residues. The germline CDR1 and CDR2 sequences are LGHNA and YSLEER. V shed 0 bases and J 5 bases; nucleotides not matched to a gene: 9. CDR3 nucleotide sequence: TGCGCCAGCAGCCAAGAGTGGGTGCAGGGGGTAACTGAAGCTTTCTTT. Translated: CASSQEWVQGVTEAFF.

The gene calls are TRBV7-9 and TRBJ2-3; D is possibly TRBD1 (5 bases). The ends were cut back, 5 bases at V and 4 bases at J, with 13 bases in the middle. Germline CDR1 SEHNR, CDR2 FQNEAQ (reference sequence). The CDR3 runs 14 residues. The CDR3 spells CASSPPGNPDTQYF. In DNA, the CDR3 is TGTGCCAGCAGCCCCCCAGGGAATCCAGATACGCAGTATTTT.

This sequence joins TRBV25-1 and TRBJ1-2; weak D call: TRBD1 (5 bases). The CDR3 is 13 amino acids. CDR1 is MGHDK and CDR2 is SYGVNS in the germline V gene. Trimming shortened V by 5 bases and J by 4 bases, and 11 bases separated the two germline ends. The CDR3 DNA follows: TGTGCCAGCAGTACCAGGGTCGGCTATGGCTACACCTTC. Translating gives CASSTRVGYGYTF.

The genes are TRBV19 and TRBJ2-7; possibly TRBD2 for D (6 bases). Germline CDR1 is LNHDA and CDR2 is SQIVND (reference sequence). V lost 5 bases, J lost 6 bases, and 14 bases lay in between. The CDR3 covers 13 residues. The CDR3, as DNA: TGTGCCAGTAGTTGGAGGGAGAGAAGCGAGCAGTACTTC. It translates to CASSWRERSEQYF.

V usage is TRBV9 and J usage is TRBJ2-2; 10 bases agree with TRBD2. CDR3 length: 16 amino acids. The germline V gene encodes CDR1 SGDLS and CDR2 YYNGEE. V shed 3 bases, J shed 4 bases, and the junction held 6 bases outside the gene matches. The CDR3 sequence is CASSAASGGPTGELFF. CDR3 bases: TGTGCCAGCAGCGCAGCTAGCGGGGGCCCCACCGGGGAGCTGTTTTTT. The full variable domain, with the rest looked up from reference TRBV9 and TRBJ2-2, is DSGVTQTPKHLITATGQRVTLRCSPRSGDLSVYWYQQSLDQGLQFLIQYYNGEERAKGNILERFSAQQFPDLHSELNLSSLELGDSALYFCASSAASGGPTGELFFGEGSRLTVL.

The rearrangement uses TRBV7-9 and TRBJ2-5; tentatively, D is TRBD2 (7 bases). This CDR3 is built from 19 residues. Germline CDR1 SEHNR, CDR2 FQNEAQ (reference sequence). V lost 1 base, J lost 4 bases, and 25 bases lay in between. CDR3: CASSLDSLQAAGASETQYF. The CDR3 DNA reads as TGTGCCAGCAGCTTAGACTCCCTTCAGGCGGCGGGGGCTTCAGAGACCCAGTACTTC. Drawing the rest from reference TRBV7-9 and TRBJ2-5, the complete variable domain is DTGVSQNPRHKITKRGQNVTFRCDPISEHNRLYWYRQTLGQGPEFLTYFQNEAQLEKSRLLSDRFSAERPKGSFSTLEIQRTEQGDSAMYLCASSLDSLQAAGASETQYFGPGTRLLVL.

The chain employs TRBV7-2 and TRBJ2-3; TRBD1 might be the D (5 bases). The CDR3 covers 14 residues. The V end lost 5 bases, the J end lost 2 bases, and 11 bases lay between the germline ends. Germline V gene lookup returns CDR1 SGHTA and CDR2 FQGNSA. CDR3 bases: TGTGCCAGCAGCACTATGGACACCACAGATACGCAGTATTTT. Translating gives CASSTMDTTDTQYF.

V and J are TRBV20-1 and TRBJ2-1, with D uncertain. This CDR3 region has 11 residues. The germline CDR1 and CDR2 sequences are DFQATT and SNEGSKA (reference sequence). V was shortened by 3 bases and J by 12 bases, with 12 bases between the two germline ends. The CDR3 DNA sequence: TGCAGTGCTAGTTTCCAAGTCGGGCAGTTCTTC. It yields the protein CSASFQVGQFF.

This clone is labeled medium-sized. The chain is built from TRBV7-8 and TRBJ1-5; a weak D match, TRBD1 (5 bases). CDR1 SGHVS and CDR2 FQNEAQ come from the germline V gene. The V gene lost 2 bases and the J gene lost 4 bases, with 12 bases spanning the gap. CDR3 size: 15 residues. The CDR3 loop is CASSLWGEANQPQHF. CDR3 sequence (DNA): TGTGCCAGCAGCTTATGGGGGGAAGCGAATCAGCCCCAGCATTTT.

CDR3 sequence: CASSQVLRTSGINNEQFF. The CDR3 nucleotides read TGCGCCAGCAGCCAAGTTCTTCGGACTAGCGGGATTAACAATGAGCAGTTCTTC. The chain employs TRBV4-3 and TRBJ2-1; 12 bases line up with TRBD2. J lost 5 bases, V lost 1 base, and 9 bases had no gene match. The CDR3 is 18 amino acids. CDR1 LGHNA and CDR2 YSLEER come from the germline V gene.

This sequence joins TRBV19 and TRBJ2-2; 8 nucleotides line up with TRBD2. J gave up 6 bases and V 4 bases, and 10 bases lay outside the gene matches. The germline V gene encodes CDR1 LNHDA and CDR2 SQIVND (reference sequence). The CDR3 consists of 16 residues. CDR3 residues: CASSTPGLGIPGELFF. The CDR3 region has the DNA TGTGCCAGTAGTACCCCGGGACTAGGGATCCCCGGGGAGCTGTTTTTT.

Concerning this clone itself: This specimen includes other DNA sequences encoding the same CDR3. DNA for the CDR3: TGTGCCAGCAGTGAATGGGCTAGCGGAACATACACCGATACGCAGTATTTT. Protein: CASSEWASGTYTDTQYF. The chain carries TRBV2 and TRBJ2-3, with 7 bases identical to TRBD2. Trimming at V came to 2 bases and at J to 6 bases, leaving 14 bases not matched to a gene. The CDR3 contains 17 residues. Germline loops: CDR1 SNHLY, CDR2 FYNNEI.

CDR3 nucleotides: TGTGCCAGCAGCTTAGCGGGACAGAACTACGAGCAGTACTTC. Protein: CASSLAGQNYEQYF. V usage is TRBV11-1 and J usage is TRBJ2-7; 7 nucleotides agree with TRBD1. Unmatched junction bases numbered 2, after V lost 0 bases and J lost 3 bases. This CDR3 spans 14 amino acids. Germline V gene data show CDR1 as SGHAT and CDR2 as FQDESV (reference sequence).

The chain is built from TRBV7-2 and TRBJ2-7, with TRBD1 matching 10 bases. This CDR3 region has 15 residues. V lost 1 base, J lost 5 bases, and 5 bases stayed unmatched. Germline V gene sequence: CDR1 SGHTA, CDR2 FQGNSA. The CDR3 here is CASSLVGQGFDEQYF. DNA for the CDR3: TGTGCCAGCAGCTTAGTGGGACAGGGGTTCGACGAGCAGTACTTC.

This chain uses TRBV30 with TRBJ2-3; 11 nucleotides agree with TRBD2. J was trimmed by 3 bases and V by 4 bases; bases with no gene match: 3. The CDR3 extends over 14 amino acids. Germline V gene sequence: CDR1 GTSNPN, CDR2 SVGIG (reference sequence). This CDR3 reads CAWNRLAGTDTQYF. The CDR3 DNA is TGTGCCTGGAATAGACTAGCGGGAACAGATACGCAGTATTTT.

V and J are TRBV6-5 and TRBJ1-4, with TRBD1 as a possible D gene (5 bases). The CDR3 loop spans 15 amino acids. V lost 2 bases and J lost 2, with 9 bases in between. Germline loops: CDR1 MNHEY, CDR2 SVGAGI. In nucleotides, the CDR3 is TGTGCCAGCAGTTACAGGGGAGGCACTAATGAAAAACTGTTTTTT. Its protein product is CASSYRGGTNEKLFF.